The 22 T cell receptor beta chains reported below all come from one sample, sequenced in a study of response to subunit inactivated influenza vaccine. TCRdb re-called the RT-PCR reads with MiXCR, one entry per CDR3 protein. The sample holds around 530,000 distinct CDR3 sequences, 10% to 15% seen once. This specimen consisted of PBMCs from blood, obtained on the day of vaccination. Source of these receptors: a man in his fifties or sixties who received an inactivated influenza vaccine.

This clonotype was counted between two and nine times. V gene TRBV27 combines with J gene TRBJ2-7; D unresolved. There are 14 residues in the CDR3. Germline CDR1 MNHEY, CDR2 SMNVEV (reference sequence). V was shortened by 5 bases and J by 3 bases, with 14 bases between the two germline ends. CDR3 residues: CASSPGTMVYEQYF. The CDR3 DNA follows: TGTGCCAGCAGTCCCGGAACAATGGTCTACGAGCAGTACTTC.

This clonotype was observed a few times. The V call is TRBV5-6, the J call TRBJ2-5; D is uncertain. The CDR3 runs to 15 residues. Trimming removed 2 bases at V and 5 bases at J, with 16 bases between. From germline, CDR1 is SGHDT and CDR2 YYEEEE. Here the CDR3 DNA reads TGTGCCAGCAGCTTTTTAACAGCCGGTCGGGAGACCCAGTACTTC. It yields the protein CASSFLTAGRETQYF.

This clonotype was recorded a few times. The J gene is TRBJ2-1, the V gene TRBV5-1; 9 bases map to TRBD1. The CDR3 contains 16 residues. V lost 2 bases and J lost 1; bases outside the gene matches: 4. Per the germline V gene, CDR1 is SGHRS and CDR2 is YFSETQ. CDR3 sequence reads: CASSFIGTGSYNEQFF. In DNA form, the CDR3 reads TGCGCCAGCAGCTTCATCGGGACAGGGTCCTACAATGAGCAGTTCTTC.

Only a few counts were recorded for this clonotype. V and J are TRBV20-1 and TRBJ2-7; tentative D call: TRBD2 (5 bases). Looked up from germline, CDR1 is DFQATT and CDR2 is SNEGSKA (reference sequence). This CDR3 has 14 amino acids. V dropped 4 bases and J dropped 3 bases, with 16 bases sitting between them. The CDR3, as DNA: TGCAGTGCTACCGCCGGGATGCTGGTCTACGAGCAGTACTTC. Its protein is CSATAGMLVYEQYF.

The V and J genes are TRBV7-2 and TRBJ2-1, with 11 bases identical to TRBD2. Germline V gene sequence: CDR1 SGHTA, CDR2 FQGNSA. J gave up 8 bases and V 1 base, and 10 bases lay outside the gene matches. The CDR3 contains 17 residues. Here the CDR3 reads CASSLVVLAGGGDEQFF. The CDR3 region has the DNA TGTGCCAGCAGCTTAGTAGTTCTAGCGGGAGGCGGCGATGAGCAGTTCTTC. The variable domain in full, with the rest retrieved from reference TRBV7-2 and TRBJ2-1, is GAGVSQSPSNKVTEKGKDVELRCDPISGHTALYWYRQSLGQGLEFLIYFQGNSAPDKSGLPSDRFSAERTGGSVSTLTIQRTQQEDSAVYLCASSLVVLAGGGDEQFFGPGTRLTVL.

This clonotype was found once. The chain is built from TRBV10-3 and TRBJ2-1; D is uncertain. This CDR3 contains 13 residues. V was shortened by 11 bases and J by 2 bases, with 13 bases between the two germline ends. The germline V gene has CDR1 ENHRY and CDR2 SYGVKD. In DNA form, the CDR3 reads TGTGCCCTCGGGTCCGGAGCCTACAATGAGCAGTTCTTC. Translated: CALGSGAYNEQFF.

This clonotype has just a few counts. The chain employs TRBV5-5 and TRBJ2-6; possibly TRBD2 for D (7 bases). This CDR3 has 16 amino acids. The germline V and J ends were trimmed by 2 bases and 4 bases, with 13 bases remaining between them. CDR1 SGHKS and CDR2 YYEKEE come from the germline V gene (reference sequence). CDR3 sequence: CASSFGGPAGANVLTF. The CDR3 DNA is TGTGCCAGCAGCTTCGGGGGGCCCGCGGGGGCCAACGTCCTGACTTTC. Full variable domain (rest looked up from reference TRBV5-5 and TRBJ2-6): DAGVTQSPTHLIKTRGQQVTLRCSPISGHKSVSWYQQVLGQGPQFIFQYYEKEERGRGNFPDRFSARQFPNYSSELNVNALLLGDSALYLCASSFGGPAGANVLTFGAGSRLTVL.

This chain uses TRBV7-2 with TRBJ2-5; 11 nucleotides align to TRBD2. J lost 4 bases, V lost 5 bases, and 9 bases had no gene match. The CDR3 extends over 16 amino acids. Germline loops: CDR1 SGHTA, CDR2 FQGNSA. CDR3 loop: CASSQTSGSPAETQYF. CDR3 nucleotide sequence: TGTGCCAGCAGCCAAACTAGCGGGAGTCCTGCAGAGACCCAGTACTTC. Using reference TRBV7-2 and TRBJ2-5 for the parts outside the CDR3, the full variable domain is GAGVSQSPSNKVTEKGKDVELRCDPISGHTALYWYRQSLGQGLEFLIYFQGNSAPDKSGLPSDRFSAERTGGSVSTLTIQRTQQEDSAVYLCASSQTSGSPAETQYFGPGTRLLVL.

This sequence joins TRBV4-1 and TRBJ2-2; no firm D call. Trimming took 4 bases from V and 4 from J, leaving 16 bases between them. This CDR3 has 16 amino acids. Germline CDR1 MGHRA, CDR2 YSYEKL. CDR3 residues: CASSRMKVLGTGELFF. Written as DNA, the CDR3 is TGCGCCAGCAGCCGAATGAAGGTCTTAGGCACCGGGGAGCTGTTTTTT.

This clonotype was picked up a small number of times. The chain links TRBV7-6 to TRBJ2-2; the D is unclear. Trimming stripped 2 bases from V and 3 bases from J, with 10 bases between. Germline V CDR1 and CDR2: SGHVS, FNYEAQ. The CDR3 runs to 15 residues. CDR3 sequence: CASSLSASYTGELFF. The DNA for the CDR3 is TGTGCCAGCAGCTTATCCGCCAGCTACACCGGGGAGCTGTTTTTT.

The CDR3 sequence: CASSPRTVGELFF. DNA of the CDR3: TGTGCCAGCAGCCCCCGTACGGTCGGGGAGCTGTTTTTT. The chain combines TRBV9 with TRBJ2-2; D uncertain. Deletions cut 4 bases from V and 7 bases from J, with 11 bases between. CDR3 length equals 13 residues. CDR1 and CDR2 (germline): SGDLS, YYNGEE.

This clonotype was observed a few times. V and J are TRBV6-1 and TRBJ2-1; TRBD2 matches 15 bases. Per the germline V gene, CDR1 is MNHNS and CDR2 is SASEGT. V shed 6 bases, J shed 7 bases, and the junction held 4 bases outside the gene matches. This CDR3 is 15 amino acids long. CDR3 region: CASREGLAGGNEQFF. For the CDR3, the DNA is TGTGCCAGCAGAGAGGGACTAGCGGGAGGAAATGAGCAGTTCTTC.

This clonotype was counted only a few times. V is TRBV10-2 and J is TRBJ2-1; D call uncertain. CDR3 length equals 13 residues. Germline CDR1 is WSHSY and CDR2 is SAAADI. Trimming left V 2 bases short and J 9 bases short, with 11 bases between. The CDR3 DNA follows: TGCGCCAGCAGTGAGCAACGTCAGGTTGAGCAGTTCTTC. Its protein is CASSEQRQVEQFF.

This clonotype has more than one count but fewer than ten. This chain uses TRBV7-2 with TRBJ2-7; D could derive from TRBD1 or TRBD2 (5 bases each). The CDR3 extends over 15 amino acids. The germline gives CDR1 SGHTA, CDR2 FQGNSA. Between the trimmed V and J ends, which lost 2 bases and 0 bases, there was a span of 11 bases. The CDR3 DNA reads TGTGCCAGCAGCTTACTTGGGGACGGCTCCTACGAGCAGTACTTC. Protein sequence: CASSLLGDGSYEQYF. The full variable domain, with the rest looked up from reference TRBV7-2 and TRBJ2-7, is GAGVSQSPSNKVTEKGKDVELRCDPISGHTALYWYRQSLGQGLEFLIYFQGNSAPDKSGLPSDRFSAERTGGSVSTLTIQRTQQEDSAVYLCASSLLGDGSYEQYFGPGTRLTVT.

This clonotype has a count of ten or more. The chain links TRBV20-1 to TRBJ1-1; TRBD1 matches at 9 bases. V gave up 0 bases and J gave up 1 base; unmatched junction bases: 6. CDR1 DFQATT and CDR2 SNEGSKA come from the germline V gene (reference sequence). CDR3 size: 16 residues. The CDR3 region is CSARDYRGRRNTEAFF. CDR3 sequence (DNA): TGCAGTGCTAGAGATTACAGGGGGCGACGGAACACTGAAGCTTTCTTT.

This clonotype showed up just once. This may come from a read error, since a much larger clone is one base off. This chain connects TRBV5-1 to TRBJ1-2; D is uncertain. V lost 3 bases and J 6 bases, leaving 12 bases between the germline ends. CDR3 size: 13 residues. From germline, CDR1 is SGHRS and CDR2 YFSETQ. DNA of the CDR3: TGCGCCAGCAGCTGGTCTTCCAATGATGGCTACACCTTC. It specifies CASSWSSNDGYTF.

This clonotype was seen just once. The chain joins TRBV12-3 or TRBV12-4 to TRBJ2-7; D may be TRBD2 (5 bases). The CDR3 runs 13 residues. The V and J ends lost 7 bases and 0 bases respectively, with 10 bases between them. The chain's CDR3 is CASTLGSSYEQYF. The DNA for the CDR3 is TGTGCCAGCACCCTGGGGAGCTCCTACGAGCAGTACTTC.

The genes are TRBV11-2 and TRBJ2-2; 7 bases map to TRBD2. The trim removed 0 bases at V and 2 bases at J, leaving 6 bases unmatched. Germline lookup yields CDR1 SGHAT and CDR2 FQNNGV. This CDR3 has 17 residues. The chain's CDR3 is CASSLDRLAANTGELFF. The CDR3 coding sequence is TGTGCCAGCAGCTTAGATCGTCTAGCGGCAAACACCGGGGAGCTGTTTTTT.

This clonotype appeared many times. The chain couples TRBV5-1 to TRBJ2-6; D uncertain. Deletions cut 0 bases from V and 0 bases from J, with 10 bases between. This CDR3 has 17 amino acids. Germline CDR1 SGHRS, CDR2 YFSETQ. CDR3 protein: CASSLEIQSSGANVLTF. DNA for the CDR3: TGCGCCAGCAGCTTGGAAATCCAGAGCTCTGGGGCCAACGTCCTGACTTTC.

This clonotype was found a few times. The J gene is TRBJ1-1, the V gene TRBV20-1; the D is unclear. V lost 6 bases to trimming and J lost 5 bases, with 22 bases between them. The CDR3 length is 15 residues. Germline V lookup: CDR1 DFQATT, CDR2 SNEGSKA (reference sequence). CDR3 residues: CSALLDRNYQTEAFF. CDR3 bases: TGCAGTGCCCTCTTGGACCGCAATTATCAAACTGAAGCTTTCTTT.

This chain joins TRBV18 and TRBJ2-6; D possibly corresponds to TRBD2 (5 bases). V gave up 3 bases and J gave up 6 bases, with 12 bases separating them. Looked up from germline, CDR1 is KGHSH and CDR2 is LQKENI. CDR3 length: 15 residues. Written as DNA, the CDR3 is TGTGCCAGCTCACCCTACGGGGAAGAGGCCAACGTCCTGACTTTC. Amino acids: CASSPYGEEANVLTF. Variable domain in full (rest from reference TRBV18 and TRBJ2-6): NAGVMQNPRHLVRRRGQEARLRCSPMKGHSHVYWYRQLPEEGLKFMVYLQKENIIDESGMPKERFSAEFPKEGPSILRIQQVVRGDSAAYFCASSPYGEEANVLTFGAGSRLTVL.

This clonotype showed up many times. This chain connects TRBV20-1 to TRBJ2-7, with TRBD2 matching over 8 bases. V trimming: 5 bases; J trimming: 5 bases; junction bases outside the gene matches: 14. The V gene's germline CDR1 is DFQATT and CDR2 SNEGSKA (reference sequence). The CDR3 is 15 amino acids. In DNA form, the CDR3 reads TGCAGTGCTCCCGCGAGCGGGAGACTAAGGAACGAGCAGTACTTC. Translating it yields CSAPASGRLRNEQYF.